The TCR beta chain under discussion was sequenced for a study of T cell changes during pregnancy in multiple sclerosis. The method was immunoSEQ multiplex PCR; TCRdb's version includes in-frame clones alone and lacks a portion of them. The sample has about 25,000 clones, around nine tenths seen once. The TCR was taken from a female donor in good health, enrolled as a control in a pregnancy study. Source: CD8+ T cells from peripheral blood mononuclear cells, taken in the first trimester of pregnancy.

In DNA form, the CDR3 reads TGTGCCACCAGCAGAGATAGGGGTTTGAGCAATCAGCCCCAGCATTTT. Its translation: CATSRDRGLSNQPQHF. The J gene is TRBJ1-5, the V gene TRBV15; D is perhaps TRBD1 (5 bases). Per germline, CDR1 LNHNV and CDR2 YYDKDF (reference sequence). This CDR3 is 16 amino acids long. Trimming stripped 0 bases from V and 1 base from J, with 10 bases between.